The T cell receptor beta chain under discussion was sequenced for a study of vaccination and CD4 T cells after COVID-19. Overall study context: SARS-CoV-2, HCoV-NL63, HCoV-OC43 and HCoV-229E supplied the overlapping spike peptides used to stimulate cells. Some control cultures received a CEFX pool, which served as the positive control. Others received an HIV-1 Nef pool or no peptide.

Once obtained from cultured CD4+ T cells, the DNA was sequenced using the Oncomine TCR Beta short-read assay. TCRdb reprocessed the PCR reads with MiXCR, giving one entry per CDR3 protein. The table lists some 9,100 distinct CDR3 sequences, 40% to 60% of them singletons. In its sample, this clonotype was seen a few times. What it binds is not known. Treatment described: approximately 11-day PBMC culture with coronavirus spike peptide pools or control peptides (ViraFEST assay). Prior to the COVID-19 pandemic (2011-2018), the unexposed donor's CD4+ T cells were collected. Once peptide pools had expanded antigen-specific T cells, ViraFEST sequenced TCRs. Cell supply allowing, SARS-CoV-2 S/N and four cold-coronavirus spikes probed unexposed-donor CD4+ T cells. The sequencing input was CD4+ T cells from blood, cultured in vitro. The clonotype originates from a human donor in good health.

CDR3 DNA sequence: TGCAGTGCTAGAGTGGCCCAGGGTAGCAATCAGCCCCAGCATTTT. This sequence encodes CSARVAQGSNQPQHF. The V gene is TRBV20-1, the J gene TRBJ1-5; D possibly corresponds to TRBD1 (5 bases). Trimming shortened V by 1 base and J by 0 bases, and 10 bases separated the two germline ends. The CDR3 is made up of 15 amino acids. Germline CDR1 reads DFQATT; CDR2 reads SNEGSKA (reference sequence).